This TCR beta chain was captured by sequencing in a study of blood T cell repertoires in COVID-19. Cohort allocation depended upon clinical history that participants reported. In the authors' workflow: Amplification from reference gene primers served as the basis for estimated nucleated cell counts. The assay was immunoSEQ multiplex PCR, and TCRdb's table has in-frame clones only and misses some. V and J calls and clone size are as listed in that table; D and trimming were resolved from the DNA. In the table there are approximately 250,000 clones, 75% to 95% of which are singletons. V dropped 3 bases and J dropped 4 bases, with 17 bases sitting between them. This CDR3 comprises 15 residues. CDR1 and CDR2 from the germline V gene are SGHRS and YFSETQ.

The source of this sequence is a man aged 40-49 years who had been exposed to COVID-19. The chain carries TRBV5-1 and TRBJ2-7; D is possibly TRBD2 (6 bases). Sequencing was done on a sample of PBMCs or T cells enriched from blood (not recorded which). This CDR3 reads CASSSGGTGPYEQYF. CDR3 sequence (DNA): TGCGCCAGCAGCTCCGGTGGGACTGGTCCATACGAGCAGTACTTC.